A selection of T cell receptor beta chains follows, all from one sample in a study of T cells in Graves' hyperthyroidism and ophthalmopathy. TCRdb processed the multiplex PCR reads anew with MiXCR; each CDR3 protein has one entry. The sample has hundreds of thousands of distinct CDR3 sequences; approximately 14% are singletons. The specimen sequenced was blood. These receptors were collected from a woman in her 40s with Graves' ophthalmopathy. Each CDR3 is given with its conserved first and last residue. A D gene is named only where the DNA matches it firmly. Only some rows state a clone size, as once, few, many or a class for expanded clones.

d_call: TRBD2; clone_size: many; j_call: TRBJ2-2; v_call: TRBV6-5; cdr3_aa: CASSFSSGIGTGELFF; cdr3_nt: TGTGCCAGCAGTTTTTCGAGCGGGATCGGCACCGGGGAGCTGTTTTTT
d_call: -; clone_size: many; j_call: TRBJ2-7; v_call: TRBV4-1; cdr3_aa: CASSQTDSNYEQYF; cdr3_nt: TGCGCCAGCAGCCAAACGGACAGTAACTACGAGCAGTACTTC
d_call: TRBD2; clone_size: many; j_call: TRBJ2-7; v_call: TRBV2; cdr3_aa: CASIPGRGSYEQYF; cdr3_nt: TGTGCCAGCATCCCCGGGAGGGGTTCCTACGAGCAGTACTTC
d_call: -; clone_size: many; j_call: TRBJ1-5; v_call: TRBV6-5; cdr3_aa: CASSYSEHGQPQHF; cdr3_nt: TGTGCCAGCAGTTACTCCGAGCACGGGCAGCCCCAGCATTTT
d_call: -; clone_size: many; j_call: TRBJ2-4; v_call: TRBV30; cdr3_aa: CAWRWQGANIQYF; cdr3_nt: TGTGCCTGGAGGTGGCAGGGTGCAAACATTCAGTACTTC
d_call: TRBD1; clone_size: many; j_call: TRBJ2-7; v_call: TRBV27; cdr3_aa: CASSYDRGSYEQYF; cdr3_nt: TGTGCCAGCAGTTATGACAGGGGATCCTACGAGCAGTACTTC
d_call: TRBD2; clone_size: many; j_call: TRBJ2-7; v_call: TRBV28; cdr3_aa: CASSFASSQAGEQYF; cdr3_nt: TGTGCCAGCAGTTTTGCCTCGTCCCAAGCGGGGGAGCAGTACTTC
d_call: -; clone_size: many; j_call: TRBJ2-7; v_call: TRBV6-5; cdr3_aa: CASSPTNSYEQYF; cdr3_nt: TGTGCCAGCAGTCCGACTAACTCCTACGAGCAGTACTTC
d_call: -; clone_size: many; j_call: TRBJ1-5; v_call: TRBV20-1; cdr3_aa: CSARGAVISNQPQHF; cdr3_nt: TGCAGTGCTAGAGGGGCAGTGATTAGCAATCAGCCCCAGCATTTT
d_call: TRBD2; clone_size: -; j_call: TRBJ2-4; v_call: TRBV27; cdr3_aa: CASSPQEGTSGSFHKNIQYF; cdr3_nt: TGTGCCAGCAGCCCACAAGAGGGGACTAGCGGGAGTTTCCACAAAAACATTCAGTACTTC
d_call: TRBD2; clone_size: few; j_call: TRBJ2-7; v_call: TRBV6-2/TRBV6-3; cdr3_aa: CASSYGWVAGSSQPYEQYF; cdr3_nt: TGTGCCAGCAGTTACGGGTGGGTAGCGGGATCCTCACAACCCTACGAGCAGTACTTC
d_call: TRBD2; clone_size: many; j_call: TRBJ2-5; v_call: TRBV6-2/TRBV6-3; cdr3_aa: CASGRLAGRETQYF; cdr3_nt: TGTGCCAGCGGTCGACTAGCGGGAAGGGAGACCCAGTACTTC
d_call: -; clone_size: many; j_call: TRBJ2-7; v_call: TRBV12-3/TRBV12-4; cdr3_aa: CASRGPGEQYF; cdr3_nt: TGTGCCAGCAGGGGACCAGGCGAGCAGTACTTC
d_call: TRBD2; clone_size: -; j_call: TRBJ2-4; v_call: TRBV20-1; cdr3_aa: CSAAPAGVKNIQYF; cdr3_nt: TGCAGTGCCGCCCCCGCGGGAGTCAAAAACATTCAGTACTTC
d_call: -; clone_size: -; j_call: TRBJ2-6; v_call: TRBV12-3/TRBV12-4; cdr3_aa: CASSRQLSGANVLTF; cdr3_nt: TGTGCCAGCAGCAGACAACTCTCTGGGGCCAACGTCCTGACTTTC
d_call: -; clone_size: many; j_call: TRBJ1-2; v_call: TRBV5-1; cdr3_aa: CASSLGGALDYGYTF; cdr3_nt: TGCGCCAGCAGCTTGGGGGGGGCACTTGACTATGGCTACACCTTC
d_call: -; clone_size: -; j_call: TRBJ2-7; v_call: TRBV6-2/TRBV6-3; cdr3_aa: CSSSYSGTEQYF; cdr3_nt: TGTTCCAGCAGTTACTCCGGCACGGAGCAGTACTTC
d_call: -; clone_size: many; j_call: TRBJ2-2; v_call: TRBV5-1; cdr3_aa: CASRGAASNTGELFF; cdr3_nt: TGCGCCAGCAGGGGGGCGGCCTCGAACACCGGGGAGCTGTTTTTT
d_call: -; clone_size: -; j_call: TRBJ1-1; v_call: TRBV20-1; cdr3_aa: CSGKQGRNTEAFF; cdr3_nt: TGCAGTGGAAAACAGGGTCGGAACACTGAAGCTTTCTTT
d_call: -; clone_size: -; j_call: TRBJ1-5; v_call: TRBV30; cdr3_aa: CAWSSSYNQPQHF; cdr3_nt: TGTGCCTGGAGTTCCAGCTATAATCAGCCCCAGCATTTT
d_call: -; clone_size: many; j_call: TRBJ1-1; v_call: TRBV18; cdr3_aa: CASSPPSGNTEAFF; cdr3_nt: TGTGCCAGCAGTCCGCCGTCGGGGAACACTGAAGCTTTCTTT
d_call: -; clone_size: many; j_call: TRBJ1-1; v_call: TRBV6-5; cdr3_aa: CASSYSKTRLRTEAFF; cdr3_nt: TGTGCCAGCAGTTACTCGAAGACCCGCCTGAGGACTGAAGCTTTCTTT
d_call: -; clone_size: many; j_call: TRBJ2-7; v_call: TRBV12-3/TRBV12-4; cdr3_aa: CASRPRRGEQYF; cdr3_nt: TGTGCCAGCAGACCCAGAAGGGGCGAGCAGTACTTC
d_call: -; clone_size: -; j_call: TRBJ2-7; v_call: TRBV29-1; cdr3_aa: CSDLYEQYF; cdr3_nt: TGCAGCGATCTCTACGAGCAGTACTTC
d_call: TRBD2; clone_size: -; j_call: TRBJ2-6; v_call: TRBV5-1; cdr3_aa: CASSFGGRAGANVLTF; cdr3_nt: TGCGCCAGCAGCTTTGGCGGGAGGGCTGGGGCCAACGTCCTGACTTTC
d_call: TRBD1; clone_size: few; j_call: TRBJ2-5; v_call: TRBV20-1; cdr3_aa: CSARLRGQGVRETQYF; cdr3_nt: TGCAGTGCTAGACTGCGAGGACAGGGGGTACGAGAGACCCAGTACTTC
d_call: -; clone_size: many; j_call: TRBJ1-1; v_call: TRBV7-9; cdr3_aa: CASSPDSGRTEAFF; cdr3_nt: TGTGCCAGCAGCCCCGATTCAGGGAGAACTGAAGCTTTCTTT
d_call: -; clone_size: -; j_call: TRBJ1-2; v_call: TRBV14; cdr3_aa: CASSQKRGWICIGYTF; cdr3_nt: TGTGCCAGCAGCCAGAAGAGGGGGTGGATATGCATTGGCTACACCTTC
d_call: -; clone_size: many; j_call: TRBJ1-1; v_call: TRBV28; cdr3_aa: CASSLYSLNTEAFF; cdr3_nt: TGTGCCAGCAGTCTATACAGTCTGAACACTGAAGCTTTCTTT
d_call: TRBD2; clone_size: -; j_call: TRBJ2-7; v_call: TRBV2; cdr3_aa: CASSERGGSPGEQYF; cdr3_nt: TGTGCCAGCAGTGAACGCGGGGGAAGTCCGGGGGAGCAGTACTTC
d_call: -; clone_size: -; j_call: TRBJ2-1; v_call: TRBV12-3/TRBV12-4; cdr3_aa: CASSPGQLEQFF; cdr3_nt: TGTGCCAGCAGCCCCGGACAACTTGAGCAGTTCTTC
d_call: -; clone_size: many; j_call: TRBJ2-5; v_call: TRBV6-5; cdr3_aa: CASSYPLIEETQYF; cdr3_nt: TGTGCCAGCAGTTACCCCCTAATCGAAGAGACCCAGTACTTC
d_call: -; clone_size: few; j_call: TRBJ2-6; v_call: TRBV2; cdr3_aa: CASRPGVSGANVLTF; cdr3_nt: TGTGCCAGCAGGCCGGGTGTCTCTGGGGCCAACGTCCTGACTTTC
d_call: -; clone_size: -; j_call: TRBJ2-7; v_call: TRBV12-3/TRBV12-4; cdr3_aa: CASSSTGLLGQYF; cdr3_nt: TGTGCCAGCAGCTCCACAGGGCTCCTAGGGCAGTACTTC
d_call: TRBD1; clone_size: many; j_call: TRBJ1-1; v_call: TRBV27; cdr3_aa: CASSDREDTEAFF; cdr3_nt: TGTGCCAGCAGTGACAGGGAGGACACTGAAGCTTTCTTT
d_call: -; clone_size: -; j_call: TRBJ2-3; v_call: TRBV12-3/TRBV12-4; cdr3_aa: CASSLVSFATSTDTQYF; cdr3_nt: TGTGCCAGCAGTTTAGTTTCGTTTGCGACTAGCACAGATACGCAGTATTTT
d_call: -; clone_size: many; j_call: TRBJ2-3; v_call: TRBV6-2/TRBV6-3; cdr3_aa: CASSLSTTDTDTQYF; cdr3_nt: TGTGCCAGCAGCTTATCTACAACCGACACAGATACGCAGTATTTT
d_call: TRBD2; clone_size: -; j_call: TRBJ2-7; v_call: TRBV18; cdr3_aa: CASSRGTSGTSSYEQYF; cdr3_nt: TGTGCCAGCTCACGGGGGACTAGCGGGACAAGCTCCTACGAGCAGTACTTC
d_call: -; clone_size: few; j_call: TRBJ1-6; v_call: TRBV27; cdr3_aa: CASSFARGTSSYNSPLHF; cdr3_nt: TGTGCCAGCAGTTTTGCTCGGGGGACCAGCTCCTATAATTCACCCCTCCACTTT
d_call: -; clone_size: few; j_call: TRBJ1-6; v_call: TRBV9; cdr3_aa: CASSPTQANSPLHF; cdr3_nt: TGTGCCAGCAGTCCTACTCAGGCCAATTCACCCCTCCACTTT
d_call: -; clone_size: -; j_call: TRBJ2-7; v_call: TRBV2; cdr3_aa: CASSEERGTWYEQYF; cdr3_nt: TGTGCCAGCAGTGAAGAGAGGGGGACCTGGTACGAGCAGTACTTC
d_call: -; clone_size: many; j_call: TRBJ2-7; v_call: TRBV5-1; cdr3_aa: CASSLGPPYEQYF; cdr3_nt: TGCGCCAGCAGCTTGGGCCCTCCCTACGAGCAGTACTTC
d_call: -; clone_size: many; j_call: TRBJ2-4; v_call: TRBV7-2; cdr3_aa: CASSLRRGNIQYF; cdr3_nt: TGTGCCAGCAGCTTAAGACGGGGAAACATTCAGTACTTC
d_call: -; clone_size: -; j_call: TRBJ2-7; v_call: TRBV7-9; cdr3_aa: CASTRSPGQLEQYF; cdr3_nt: TGTGCCAGCACACGGTCCCCAGGGCAGCTCGAGCAGTACTTC
d_call: TRBD2; clone_size: many; j_call: TRBJ2-1; v_call: TRBV6-1; cdr3_aa: CASSEYRTSGGNEQFF; cdr3_nt: TGTGCCAGCAGTGAATATAGGACTAGCGGAGGGAATGAGCAGTTCTTC
d_call: TRBD2; clone_size: many; j_call: TRBJ2-2; v_call: TRBV28; cdr3_aa: CATTSGSRTGELFF; cdr3_nt: TGTGCCACGACAAGCGGGAGTCGCACCGGGGAGCTGTTTTTT
d_call: TRBD2; clone_size: many; j_call: TRBJ2-5; v_call: TRBV6-2/TRBV6-3; cdr3_aa: CASSYRKVAGTETQYF; cdr3_nt: TGTGCCAGCAGTTACAGAAAGGTAGCGGGAACGGAGACCCAGTACTTC